This T cell receptor (beta chain) was observed in a study of shared clonotypes between healthy human individuals. About this clone: Its target is not known.

V lost 3 bases to trimming and J lost 6 bases, with 5 bases between them. Germline V CDR1 and CDR2: KGHSH, LQKENI. CDR3 size: 12 residues. Study-wide results and limits: Collection of samples was limited to blood; tissue repertoires likely differ.

The assay was carried out at the deep level. Genomic DNA of every subset was divided equally among multiple immunoSEQ plates. Researchers sequenced unsorted PBMC DNA using ten immunoSEQ deep assay plates. TCRdb's copy holds only in-frame clones and misses some; the assay was immunoSEQ multiplex PCR. The table has about 520,000 clones, approximately 80% seen once; the top ten hold 9.5% to 15%. This receptor was taken from a woman in her forties in good health. Some clones in this sample may be carry-over from other donors' samples. The sample taken for sequencing was PBMCs. V usage is TRBV18 and J usage is TRBJ2-2; no firm D call. CDR3 bases: TGTGCCAGCTCACCTCGTCCCGGGGAGCTGTTTTTT. Its protein product is CASSPRPGELFF. Together with reference TRBV18 and TRBJ2-2, the CDR3 gives the full variable domain: NAGVMQNPRHLVRRRGQEARLRCSPMKGHSHVYWYRQLPEEGLKFMVYLQKENIIDESGMPKERFSAEFPKEGPSILRIQQVVRGDSAAYFCASSPRPGELFFGEGSRLTVL.